The next 21 T cell receptor beta chains were all read from a single sample in a study of OX40 agonist ivuxolimab in advanced cancers. Only in-frame clones appear in the TCRdb table, and some are missing; sequencing was by immunoSEQ multiplex PCR. The table includes around 66,000 clones, approximately 84% detected once. The sequencing used CD4+ or CD8+ T cells sorted from blood, collected in a trial of the OX40 agonist ivuxolimab. The receptors were sampled from an adult with an advanced solid tumor such as melanoma, head and neck, liver or kidney cancer.

This chain uses TRBV18 with TRBJ2-2; D gene unclear. V dropped 3 bases and J dropped 6 bases, with 5 bases sitting between them. This CDR3 contains 12 residues. Germline values: CDR1 KGHSH, CDR2 LQKENI. The CDR3 loop is CASSPVAGELFF. CDR3 bases: TGTGCCAGCTCACCGGTTGCCGGGGAGCTGTTTTTT.

This clone was seen a handful of times. The chain uses TRBV7-9 and TRBJ1-2; no firm D call. Germline loops: CDR1 SEHNR, CDR2 FQNEAQ (reference sequence). CDR3 length: 12 amino acids. Between the trimmed V and J ends, which lost 3 bases and 6 bases, there was a span of 8 bases. DNA of the CDR3: TGTGCCAGCAGCTTCGGGTCCAATGGCTACACCTTC. It encodes CASSFGSNGYTF.

The chain joins TRBV28 to TRBJ2-2, with 9 bases aligning to TRBD1. Germline V gives CDR1 MDHEN, CDR2 SYDVKM. There are 15 residues in the CDR3. The V and J ends lost 6 bases and 7 bases, in that order; junction bases with no gene match: 9. The CDR3 nucleotides read TGTGCCAGCAGATTTGGGACAGGGATTTACGGGGAGCTGTTTTTT. Protein product: CASRFGTGIYGELFF.

The chain carries TRBV7-9 and TRBJ2-1, with a tentative D call TRBD2 (5 bases). Germline V gene data show CDR1 as SEHNR and CDR2 as FQNEAQ (reference sequence). With 4 bases removed from V and 4 bases from J, the gap between germline ends came to 20 bases. The CDR3 has 17 residues. The CDR3 is CASSSQRVGGLYNEQFF. The CDR3 DNA sequence: TGTGCCAGCAGCTCCCAGAGAGTAGGCGGGCTATACAATGAGCAGTTCTTC. The full variable domain, its missing parts supplied by reference TRBV7-9 and TRBJ2-1, is DTGVSQNPRHKITKRGQNVTFRCDPISEHNRLYWYRQTLGQGPEFLTYFQNEAQLEKSRLLSDRFSAERPKGSFSTLEIQRTEQGDSAMYLCASSSQRVGGLYNEQFFGPGTRLTVL.

This chain links TRBV19 with TRBJ1-2; no reliable D call. The CDR3 is 14 amino acids. V was shortened by 3 bases and J by 8 bases, with 16 bases between the two germline ends. Germline V gene lookup returns CDR1 LNHDA and CDR2 SQIVND (reference sequence). The CDR3 DNA sequence: TGTGCCAGTAGTATCCCATCAATTGCCGGGGGCTACACCTTC. It encodes CASSIPSIAGGYTF.

This chain links TRBV6-1 with TRBJ1-1; weak D call: TRBD1 (5 bases). The germline gives CDR1 MNHNS, CDR2 SASEGT. The CDR3 spans 13 residues. Trimming left V 6 bases short and J 4 bases short, with 12 bases between. The CDR3 loop is CASRTGLGTEAFF. CDR3 DNA: TGTGCCAGCAGAACGGGGCTGGGCACTGAAGCTTTCTTT.

The chain is built from TRBV2 and TRBJ1-2; perhaps TRBD1 as D (6 bases). CDR1 is SNHLY and CDR2 is FYNNEI in the germline V gene. The CDR3 runs 15 residues. The V and J ends lost 0 bases and 7 bases respectively, with 15 bases between them. The CDR3 loop reads CASSEAGGGAGGYTF. In DNA, the CDR3 is TGTGCCAGCAGTGAAGCGGGGGGCGGGGCCGGTGGCTACACCTTC. Looking up the rest from reference TRBV2 and TRBJ1-2 gives the full variable domain: EPEVTQTPSHQVTQMGQEVILRCVPISNHLYFYWYRQILGQKVEFLVSFYNNEISEKSEIFDDQFSVERPDGSNFTLKIRSTKLEDSAMYFCASSEAGGGAGGYTFGSGTRLTVV.

This chain connects TRBV6-6 to TRBJ1-2; D is uncertain. Germline V gives CDR1 MNHNY, CDR2 SVGAGI (reference sequence). Trimming removed 3 bases from V and 5 bases from J, with 16 bases in between. The CDR3 extends over 15 amino acids. CDR3 loop: CASSYEAGNVYGYTF. DNA for the CDR3: TGTGCCAGCAGTTATGAGGCCGGGAACGTTTATGGCTACACCTTC.

The gene calls are TRBV19 and TRBJ1-1, with 7 nucleotides matching TRBD1. V was clipped by 9 bases and J by 0 bases; unmatched bases: 4. The CDR3 covers 13 residues. In germline, CDR1 is LNHDA, CDR2 SQIVND (reference sequence). The CDR3 is CASKTGLNTEAFF. DNA for the CDR3: TGTGCCAGCAAGACAGGGTTGAACACTGAAGCTTTCTTT.

CDR3 loop: CASRKEPDTQYF. The CDR3 DNA reads TGTGCCAGCAGAAAAGAACCCGATACGCAGTATTTT. This chain connects TRBV6-1 to TRBJ2-3; D gene unclear. V lost 6 bases and J lost 6, with 10 bases in between. The CDR3 contains 12 residues. The V gene's germline CDR1 is MNHNS and CDR2 SASEGT.

This clone was detected only once. This chain uses TRBV6-1 with TRBJ2-3; TRBD2 matches at 10 bases. The junction had 6 bases not matched to a gene; V was cut back by 4 bases and J by 5 bases. In germline, CDR1 is MNHNS, CDR2 SASEGT. CDR3 length: 15 amino acids. This chain's CDR3 is CASSARAGGLDTQYF. DNA of the CDR3: TGTGCCAGCAGTGCGAGAGCGGGGGGGTTAGATACGCAGTATTTT.

The V gene is TRBV6-5, the J gene TRBJ1-6; D is ambiguous. The CDR3 runs to 15 residues. CDR1 is MNHEY and CDR2 is SVGAGI in the germline V gene. Trimming shortened V by 3 bases and J by 6 bases, and 12 bases separated the two germline ends. The DNA of the CDR3 is TGTGCCAGCAGTTATCTGCAGGAGGGTAATTCACCCCTCCACTTT. Its protein is CASSYLQEGNSPLHF.

The rearrangement uses TRBV27 and TRBJ2-1, with D perhaps being TRBD1 or TRBD2 (5 bases each). The length of the CDR3 is 12 residues. CDR1 and CDR2 from the germline V gene are MNHEY and SMNVEV (reference sequence). V shed 6 bases and J shed 7 bases, with 10 bases lying between them. The CDR3 DNA reads TGTGCCAGCAGCCTAGAGGGGAATGAGCAGTTCTTC. Translation gives CASSLEGNEQFF.

The V and J genes are TRBV5-1 and TRBJ2-5, with 7 bases that match TRBD1. The J segment lost 3 bases and the V segment lost 0 bases, leaving 2 bases of the junction unmatched. Germline CDR1 reads SGHRS; CDR2 reads YFSETQ. The CDR3 is made up of 14 amino acids. The CDR3: CASSLVGGEETQYF. The CDR3, as DNA: TGCGCCAGCAGCTTGGTAGGGGGCGAAGAGACCCAGTACTTC.

This rearrangement joins TRBV6-5 to TRBJ2-1; 10 bases match TRBD2. Germline trimming cut 6 bases from V and 5 bases from J; bases unmatched to any gene: 4. The length of the CDR3 is 14 residues. Germline V gene lookup returns CDR1 MNHEY and CDR2 SVGAGI. CDR3 amino acids: CASRLAGANNEQFF. The CDR3 nucleotides read TGTGCCAGCAGGCTAGCGGGGGCAAACAATGAGCAGTTCTTC.

V usage is TRBV5-1 and J usage is TRBJ2-4; 10 positions match TRBD2. Germline CDR1 and CDR2: SGHRS and YFSETQ. The CDR3 covers 15 residues. Trimming cost V 3 bases and J 4 bases; bases outside gene matches: 4. CDR3 region: CASSSGLAEKNIQYF. The CDR3 nucleotides read TGCGCCAGCAGCTCCGGACTAGCGGAAAAAAACATTCAGTACTTC.

The chain couples TRBV18 to TRBJ1-1; TRBD1 might be the D (5 bases). V was trimmed by 4 bases and J by 2 bases, leaving 20 bases between them. This CDR3 is built from 17 residues. The germline V gene has CDR1 KGHSH and CDR2 LQKENI. CDR3 amino acids: CASSLDSSAALNTEAFF. The CDR3 DNA reads TGTGCCAGCTCACTAGACAGTTCGGCGGCCTTAAACACTGAAGCTTTCTTT.

This chain connects TRBV15 to TRBJ1-2, with no clear D. Trimming pared 0 bases from V and 8 bases from J, leaving 19 bases between. CDR3 length: 16 residues. Germline V lookup: CDR1 LNHNV, CDR2 YYDKDF (reference sequence). The CDR3, as DNA: TGTGCCACCAGCAGAGACGGCCGGACGGTTCCGGGCGGCTACACCTTC. It is translated as CATSRDGRTVPGGYTF.

The rearrangement joins TRBV11-2 to TRBJ2-3, with 10 bases aligning to TRBD2. V shed 3 bases, J shed 5 bases, and the junction held 8 bases outside the gene matches. This CDR3 comprises 16 residues. Germline values: CDR1 SGHAT, CDR2 FQNNGV. In DNA, the CDR3 is TGTGCCAGCAGCTTTTCAGCGGGGGGGCAAAGAGATACGCAGTATTTT. Its protein is CASSFSAGGQRDTQYF.

The chain employs TRBV7-8 and TRBJ2-5, with a possible D match to TRBD1 (5 bases). The V gene's germline CDR1 is SGHVS and CDR2 FQNEAQ. This CDR3 is 14 amino acids long. The ends were cut back, 1 base at V and 2 bases at J, with 8 bases in the middle. CDR3 protein: CASSLGHRQETQYF. The CDR3 DNA reads as TGTGCCAGCAGCTTAGGGCACAGGCAAGAGACCCAGTACTTC.

The CDR3: CASSHKAIWATQYF. The CDR3 DNA reads as TGTGCCAGCAGCCATAAAGCCATTTGGGCGACCCAGTACTTC. The V gene is TRBV21-1, the J gene TRBJ2-5; the table assigns TRBD1, which was not confirmed against the DNA. TRBV21-1 is a pseudogene. The CDR3 has 14 amino acids.